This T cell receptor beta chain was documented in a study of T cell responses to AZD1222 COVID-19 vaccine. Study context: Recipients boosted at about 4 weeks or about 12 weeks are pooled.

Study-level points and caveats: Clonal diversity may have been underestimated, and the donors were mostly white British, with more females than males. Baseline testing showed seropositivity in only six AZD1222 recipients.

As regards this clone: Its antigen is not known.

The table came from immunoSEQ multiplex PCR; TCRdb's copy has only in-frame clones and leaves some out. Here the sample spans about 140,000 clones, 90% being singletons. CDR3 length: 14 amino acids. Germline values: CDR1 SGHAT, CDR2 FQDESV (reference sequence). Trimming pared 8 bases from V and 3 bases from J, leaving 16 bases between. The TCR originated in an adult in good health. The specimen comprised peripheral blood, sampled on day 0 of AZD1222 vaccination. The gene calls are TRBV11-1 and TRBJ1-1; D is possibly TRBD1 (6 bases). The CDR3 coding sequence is TGTGCCAGCGGGAAGGGGGATCCTGACACTGAAGCTTTCTTT. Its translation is CASGKGDPDTEAFF.